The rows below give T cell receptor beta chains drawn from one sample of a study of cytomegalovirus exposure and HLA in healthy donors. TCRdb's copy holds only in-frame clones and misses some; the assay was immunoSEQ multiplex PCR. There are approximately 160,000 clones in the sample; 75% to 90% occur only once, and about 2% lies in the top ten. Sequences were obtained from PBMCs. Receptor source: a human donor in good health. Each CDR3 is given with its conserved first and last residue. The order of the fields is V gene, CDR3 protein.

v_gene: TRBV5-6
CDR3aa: CASSHDRRDSPLHF

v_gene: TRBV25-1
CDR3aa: CASSEVTRQFF

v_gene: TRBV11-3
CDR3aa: CASSPGQGFHNEQFF

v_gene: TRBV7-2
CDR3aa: CASSSHETQYF

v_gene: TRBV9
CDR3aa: CASSVGVREDTQYF

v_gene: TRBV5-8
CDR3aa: CASSSRDRPDEQYF

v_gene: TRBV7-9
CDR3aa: CASSAGVRVVNEQFF

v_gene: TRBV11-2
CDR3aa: CASSLGEVGTQYF

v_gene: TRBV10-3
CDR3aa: CAIGQAQETQYF

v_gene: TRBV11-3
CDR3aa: CASSPSGGPTYNEQFF

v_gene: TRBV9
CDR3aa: CASSATPGQGNYEQYF

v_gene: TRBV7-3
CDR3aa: CASSPTGVTGELFF

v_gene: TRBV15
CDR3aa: CATSRDTGGGYGYTF

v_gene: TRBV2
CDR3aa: CASTSGGAIF

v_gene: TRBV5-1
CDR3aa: CASSFTAGGLTEAFF

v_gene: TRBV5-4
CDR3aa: CASSPGGRRSPLHF

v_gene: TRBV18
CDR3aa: CASSPPGRRGGTEAFF

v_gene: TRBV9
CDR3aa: CASSVSPGSTEAFF

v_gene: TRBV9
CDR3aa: CASSGRDRGGYGYTF

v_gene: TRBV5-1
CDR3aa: CASSLGGGDNEKLFF

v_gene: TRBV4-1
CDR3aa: CASSQYQGQPQHF

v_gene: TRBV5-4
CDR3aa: CASSFRTGGDEQYF

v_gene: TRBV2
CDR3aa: CASSERRGANTGELFF

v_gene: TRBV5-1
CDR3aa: CASGRGAGGDNQPQHF

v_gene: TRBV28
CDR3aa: CASSPPSEADEQYF

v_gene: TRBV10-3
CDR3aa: CAISESYGTDTQYF

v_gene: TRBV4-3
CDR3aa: CASSPRTSGGGNEQFF

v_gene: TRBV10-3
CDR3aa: CATRDSRGDGTGELFF

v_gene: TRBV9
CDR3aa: CASNRGADTGELFF

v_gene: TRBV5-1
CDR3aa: CASSLERGENTEAFF

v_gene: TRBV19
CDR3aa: CASSIQTGNTEAFF

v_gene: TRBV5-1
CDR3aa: CASSLGETTLNTEAFF

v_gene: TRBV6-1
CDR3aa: CASSGQVDYGYTF

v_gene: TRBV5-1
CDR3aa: CASSGQGSSYEQYF

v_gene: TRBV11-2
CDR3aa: CASSLTQGAGELFF

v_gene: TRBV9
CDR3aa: CASSATGQLAEAFF

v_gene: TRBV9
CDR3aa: CASSVGSTLAGVNEQFF

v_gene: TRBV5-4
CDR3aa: CASRENPRVEYNEQFF

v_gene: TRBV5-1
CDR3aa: CASSLGGQISYEQYF

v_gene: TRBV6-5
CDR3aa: CASSYTGSAGELFF

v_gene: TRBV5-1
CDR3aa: CASSLTPGVEKLFF

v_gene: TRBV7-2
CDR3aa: CASSLYGSSGEQYF

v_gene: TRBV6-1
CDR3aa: CASSDLAGEETQYF

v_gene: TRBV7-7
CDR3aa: CASSLGQSYDEQYF

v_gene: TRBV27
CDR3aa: CASRKRLGQPNTEAFF

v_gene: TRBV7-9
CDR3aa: CASSLDSYNSPLHF

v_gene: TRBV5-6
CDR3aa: CASSFVTEAFF

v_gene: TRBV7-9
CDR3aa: CASRGTAWGYTF

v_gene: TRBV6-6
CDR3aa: CASSYRYGEAFF

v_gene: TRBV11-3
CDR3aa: CASSWGTTGSREKLFF

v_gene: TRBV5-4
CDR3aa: CASSPQGFETQYF

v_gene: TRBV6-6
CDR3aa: CASSRQGGTEAFF

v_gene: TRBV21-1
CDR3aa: CASSSPGEPSYEQYF

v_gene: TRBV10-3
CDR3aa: CAISEEGVRTEAFF